This TCR beta chain originates from a study of persistence of HIV-infected CD4 T cells. Study-wide findings and caveats: TCRbeta richness was lower in CMV- and Gag-responding cells than in anti-CD3/anti-CD28-responding cells.

This clone has just a few counts. What it binds is not known. The germline V gene has CDR1 SEHNR and CDR2 FQNEAQ (reference sequence). V gave up 5 bases and J gave up 7 bases; unmatched junction bases: 8. The CDR3 sequence is 15 residues long. Sequencing used immunoSEQ version 4 in survey mode. Using immunoSEQ multiplex PCR, the repertoire was profiled, and TCRdb retains in-frame clones only, with some absent. The sample lists tens of thousands of clones; about four fifths were seen once. The stimulus was lysate of CMV-infected fibroblasts, about 10 ug/mL. CD40L/CD69 double-negative CD45RO-high memory CD4+ T cells were collected. Inclusion required CMV-positive serology and CD4+ counts above 400 cells/uL.

The J gene is TRBJ1-6, the V gene TRBV7-9, with TRBD1 identical over 7 bases. The source is an adult man with HIV who was CMV-seropositive. The sample consisted of CD4+ T cells sorted from PBMCs after approximately 19-hour stimulation, taken from a patient who received antiretroviral therapy. In DNA form, the CDR3 reads TGTGCCAGCAGCGCCCGGACAGGAACAAATTCACCCCTCCACTTT. Amino acid sequence: CASSARTGTNSPLHF.